A selection of T cell receptor beta chains follows, all from one sample in a study of blood T cell repertoires in COVID-19. Sequencing was performed with immunoSEQ multiplex PCR; in TCRdb, only in-frame clones are kept and a portion is missing. The table has nearly 35,000 clones, roughly 92% seen once. Source material: peripheral blood. The receptors derive from a human donor in a cohort sampled during active COVID-19. CDR3s include the opening cysteine and the closing phenylalanine or tryptophan. A D gene is named only where the DNA matches it firmly. Clone size, where shown, is once, few, many, or a class for clones that have expanded.

d_call	cdr3_length	v_call	j_call	clone_size	cdr3_nt	cdr3_aa
TRBD1	16	TRBV5-1	TRBJ2-2	NA	TGCGCCAGCAGGACAACGACAGGGGGCATAGTCGGGGAGCTGTTTTTT	CASRTTTGGIVGELFF
NA	15	TRBV7-8	TRBJ2-2	NA	TGTGCCAGCAGCTCGACTAGTGGATACACCGGGGAGCTGTTTTTT	CASSSTSGYTGELFF
NA	16	TRBV9	TRBJ1-1	NA	TGTGCCAGCAGCGTAGCGTTCCGGGGTCGGGACACTGAAGCTTTCTTT	CASSVAFRGRDTEAFF
TRBD1	15	TRBV4-2	TRBJ2-7	NA	TGTGCCAGCAGAAAAACCGGGACAGGACCCTACGAGCAGTACTTC	CASRKTGTGPYEQYF
NA	14	TRBV6-5	TRBJ1-1	NA	TGTGCCAGCAGTTACTCGGGTGTTGAGGGAGTAGCTTTCTTT	CASSYSGVEGVAFF
NA	14	TRBV3-1/TRBV3-2	TRBJ2-7	NA	TGTGCCAGCTCCCATGTGGGGGGCTCCTACGAGCAGTACTTC	CASSHVGGSYEQYF
TRBD1	14	TRBV4-1	TRBJ2-7	NA	TGCGCCAGCAGCCACACTGGACAGGAGTACGAGCAGTACTTC	CASSHTGQEYEQYF
NA	14	TRBV6-5	TRBJ2-7	NA	TGTGCCAGCATGCCTCGGGGGACAGAAGACGAGCAGTACTTC	CASMPRGTEDEQYF
TRBD1	19	TRBV18	TRBJ1-1	NA	TGTGCCAGCTCACCACAAAGGACAGGGGGCGATCCAGCGAACACTGAAGCTTTCTTT	CASSPQRTGGDPANTEAFF
TRBD2	16	TRBV13	TRBJ2-3	once	TGTGCCAGCAGCTTAGTGGGACTAGCGGGAGGGCCTACGCAGTATTTT	CASSLVGLAGGPTQYF
TRBD1	16	TRBV4-2	TRBJ1-2	NA	TGTGCCAGCAGCCAAGCCGTGACAGGGGGATCCTATGGCTACACCTTC	CASSQAVTGGSYGYTF
NA	14	TRBV9	TRBJ1-1	NA	TGTGCCAGCAGCGTAGGTGTCCTGGGACAAAAAGCTTTCTTT	CASSVGVLGQKAFF
NA	17	TRBV5-6	TRBJ1-3	NA	TGTGCCAGCAGCTATCCGGGAGTAGGGTCGTCTGGAAACACCATATATTTT	CASSYPGVGSSGNTIYF
TRBD2	14	TRBV19	TRBJ2-7	NA	TGTGCCAGTAGTATAAGCGGGGCGTCCTACGAGCAGTACTTC	CASSISGASYEQYF
NA	15	TRBV19	TRBJ1-3	NA	TGTGCCAGTAGTCCCCGGGGGACGTCTGGAAACACCATATATTTT	CASSPRGTSGNTIYF
TRBD1	13	TRBV19	TRBJ1-1	NA	TGTGCCAGTAGTATTACAGGGGCAGGTGAAGCTTTCTTT	CASSITGAGEAFF
TRBD1	14	TRBV5-1	TRBJ2-7	NA	TGCGCCAGCAGCACCGGGACAGGGGGCTACGAGCAGTACTTC	CASSTGTGGYEQYF
TRBD2	17	TRBV7-9	TRBJ2-1	NA	TGTGCCAGCAGCTTACTCCACCGACTAGCGGGTTACAATGAGCAGTTCTTC	CASSLLHRLAGYNEQFF
NA	14	TRBV28	TRBJ2-6	NA	TGTGCCAGCAGTTTGAGCTCTGGGGCCAACGTCCTGACTTTC	CASSLSSGANVLTF
NA	14	TRBV3-1/TRBV3-2	TRBJ2-3	NA	TGTGCCAGCAGCCAAGCCCTAGCAGCAGATACGCAGTATTTT	CASSQALAADTQYF
TRBD1	16	TRBV25-1	TRBJ2-1	NA	TGTGCCAGCAGTGAACCCGCGGGACAGGGCGGGAATGAGCAGTTCTTC	CASSEPAGQGGNEQFF
NA	20	TRBV19	TRBJ2-7	NA	TGTGCCAGTAGTATAGATCTCTCCCCGGAAACAGGGAGTAATCCCTACGAGCAGTACTTC	CASSIDLSPETGSNPYEQYF
TRBD2	19	TRBV9	TRBJ2-1	NA	TGTGCCAGCAGCGGTAGCTCCGCTCGACTAGCGGGAGAGCGCAATGAGCAGTTCTTC	CASSGSSARLAGERNEQFF
NA	11	TRBV20-1	TRBJ1-1	NA	TGCAGTGCCAGCGGGCACACTGAAGCTTTCTTT	CSASGHTEAFF
TRBD1	13	TRBV12-3/TRBV12-4	TRBJ2-3	NA	TGTGCCAGCAGCTCAAACAGGGGCAATACGCAGTATTTT	CASSSNRGNTQYF
TRBD1	16	TRBV11-2	TRBJ1-1	NA	TGTGCCAGCAGCTTGCCCCGAGACAGGGGGCGGACTGAAGCTTTCTTT	CASSLPRDRGRTEAFF